This T cell receptor (beta chain) is from a study of cytomegalovirus exposure and HLA in healthy donors. Primers for the PCR totalled 60 Vbeta and 13 Jbeta. The assay was immunoSEQ multiplex PCR, and TCRdb's table has in-frame clones only and misses some. The sample carries approximately 190,000 clones, approximately 80% recorded once. The CDR3 consists of 14 residues. CDR1 is SGHAT, CDR2 FQNNGV, per germline. Trimming stripped 8 bases from V and 3 bases from J, with 17 bases between. The sequenced sample consisted of PBMCs. V and J are TRBV11-2 and TRBJ2-7, with D maybe TRBD2 (6 bases). The sequence came from a boy younger than 10 in good health and CMV-seronegative. The CDR3 nucleotides are TGTGCCAGCGGGCGCGGGACGACCCTCTACGAGCAGTACTTC. Amino acids: CASGRGTTLYEQYF.